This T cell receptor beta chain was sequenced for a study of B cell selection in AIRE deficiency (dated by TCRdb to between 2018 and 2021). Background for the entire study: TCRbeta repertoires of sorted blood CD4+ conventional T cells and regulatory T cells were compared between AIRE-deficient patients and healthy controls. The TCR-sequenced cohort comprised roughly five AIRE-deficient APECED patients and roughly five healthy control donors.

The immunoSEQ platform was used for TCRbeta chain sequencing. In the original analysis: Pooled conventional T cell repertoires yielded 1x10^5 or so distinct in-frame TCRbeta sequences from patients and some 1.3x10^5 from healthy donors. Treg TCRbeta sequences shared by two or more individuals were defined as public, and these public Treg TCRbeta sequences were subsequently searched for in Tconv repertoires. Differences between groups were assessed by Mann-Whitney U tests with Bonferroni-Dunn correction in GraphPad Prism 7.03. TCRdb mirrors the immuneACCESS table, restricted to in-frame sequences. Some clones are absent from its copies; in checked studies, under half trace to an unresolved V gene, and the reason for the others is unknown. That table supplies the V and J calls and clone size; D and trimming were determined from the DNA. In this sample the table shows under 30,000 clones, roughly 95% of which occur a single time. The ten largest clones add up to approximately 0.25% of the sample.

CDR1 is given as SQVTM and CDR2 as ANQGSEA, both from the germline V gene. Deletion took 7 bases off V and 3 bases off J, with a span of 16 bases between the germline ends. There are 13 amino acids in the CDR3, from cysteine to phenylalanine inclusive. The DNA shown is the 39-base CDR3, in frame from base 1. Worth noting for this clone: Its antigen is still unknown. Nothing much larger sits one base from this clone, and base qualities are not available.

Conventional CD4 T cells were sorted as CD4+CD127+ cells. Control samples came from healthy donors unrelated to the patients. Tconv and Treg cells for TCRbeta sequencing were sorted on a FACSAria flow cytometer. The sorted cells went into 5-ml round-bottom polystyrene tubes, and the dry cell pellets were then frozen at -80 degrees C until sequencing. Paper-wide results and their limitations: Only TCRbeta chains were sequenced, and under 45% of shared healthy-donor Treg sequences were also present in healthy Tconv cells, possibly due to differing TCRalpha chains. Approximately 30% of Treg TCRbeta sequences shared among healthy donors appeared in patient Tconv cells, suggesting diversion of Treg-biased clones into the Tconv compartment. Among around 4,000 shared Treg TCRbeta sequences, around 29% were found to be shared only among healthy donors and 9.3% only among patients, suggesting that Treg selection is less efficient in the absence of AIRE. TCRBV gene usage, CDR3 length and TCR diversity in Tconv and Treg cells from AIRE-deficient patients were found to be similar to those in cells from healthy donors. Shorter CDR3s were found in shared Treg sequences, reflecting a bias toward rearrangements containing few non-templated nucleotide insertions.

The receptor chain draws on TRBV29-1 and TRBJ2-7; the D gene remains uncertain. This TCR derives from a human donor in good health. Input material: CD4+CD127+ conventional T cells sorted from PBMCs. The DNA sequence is TGCAGCGGTGTTGCCCCCCAGAGCTACGAGCAGTACTTC. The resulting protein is CSGVAPQSYEQYF.